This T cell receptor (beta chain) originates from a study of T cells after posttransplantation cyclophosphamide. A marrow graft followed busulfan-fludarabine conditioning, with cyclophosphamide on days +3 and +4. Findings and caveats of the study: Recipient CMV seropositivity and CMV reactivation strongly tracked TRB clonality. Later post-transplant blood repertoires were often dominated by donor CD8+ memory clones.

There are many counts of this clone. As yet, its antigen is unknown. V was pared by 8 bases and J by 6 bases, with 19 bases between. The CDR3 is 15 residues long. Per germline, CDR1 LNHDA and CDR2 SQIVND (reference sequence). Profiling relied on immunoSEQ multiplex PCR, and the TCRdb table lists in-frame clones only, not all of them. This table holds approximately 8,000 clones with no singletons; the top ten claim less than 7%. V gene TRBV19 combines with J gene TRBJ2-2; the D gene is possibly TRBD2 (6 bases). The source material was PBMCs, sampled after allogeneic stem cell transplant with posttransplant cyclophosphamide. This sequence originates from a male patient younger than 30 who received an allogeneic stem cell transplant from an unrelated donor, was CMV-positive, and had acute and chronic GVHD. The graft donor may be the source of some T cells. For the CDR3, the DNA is TGTGCCAGTTCCTCCTCGGGGGACGGGTCCGGGGAGCTGTTTTTT. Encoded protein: CASSSSGDGSGELFF.